This entry is about one TCR beta chain. Its antigen remains unknown. CDR1 and CDR2 from the germline V gene are MGHRA and YSYEKL. The CDR3 has 15 amino acids. Deletions cut 0 bases from V and 7 bases from J, with 12 bases between. Amplification of the TCR beta CDR3 regions used RNA transcripts (as template). A first-round RT-PCR used HTBI primers, followed by a second-round multiplex PCR. TCRdb re-called the multiplex PCR reads through MiXCR, storing one row per CDR3 protein. The sample has about 660,000 distinct CDR3 sequences, about two fifths seen once. These data originate in a study of Graves' ophthalmopathy and Graves' hyperthyroidism. Whole-study results and caveats: Detected in blood as well were most expanded thyroid clonotypes with frequency above 0.001.

Moderate-to-severe activity, CAS ≥3, NOSPECS ≥4 and a duration under 3 months were seen in donors with ophthalmopathy. The authors diagnosed from clinical symptoms, serum thyroxine, TRAb, thyroid ultrasound and orbital computed tomography. 10 ml of fresh blood yielded the PBMCs by density gradient. This receptor was identified in an adult man with Graves' ophthalmopathy. Sample: peripheral blood. V usage is TRBV4-1 and J usage is TRBJ2-2, with D perhaps matching TRBD1 (5 bases). In DNA form, the CDR3 reads TGCGCCAGCAGCCAAGACGGTAGGGGTGGCGGGGAGCTGTTTTTT. This gives the protein CASSQDGRGGGELFF.